The 32 T cell receptor beta chains reported below all come from one sample, sequenced in a study of chemoradiotherapy in HPV16-positive cancers. Sequencing used immunoSEQ multiplex PCR; TCRdb keeps in-frame clones, though not all of them. The table includes under 20,000 clones, 79% detected once. The specimen was obtained from a patient who underwent chemoradiotherapy. The receptors were sampled from a human donor with HPV-associated anogenital cancer.

This clone appeared once. The chain uses TRBV28 and TRBJ2-3; 9 nucleotides align to TRBD1. CDR1 is MDHEN, CDR2 SYDVKM, per germline. With 3 bases clipped from V and 3 bases from J, the junction kept 10 bases outside the gene matches. This CDR3 contains 17 residues. In DNA form, the CDR3 reads TGTGCCAGCAGTTTGGCGGGGACAGGGTGGAGGACAGATACGCAGTATTTT. It is translated as CASSLAGTGWRTDTQYF.

In DNA, the CDR3 is TGTGCCAGTAGCCTGACGGGAGGGGTTTACGAGCAGTACTTC. The encoded protein is CASSLTGGVYEQYF. The chain is built from TRBV19 and TRBJ2-7; 8 bases map to TRBD2. CDR1 and CDR2 from the germline V gene are LNHDA and SQIVND (reference sequence). V lost 6 bases, J lost 4 bases, and 8 bases stayed unmatched. The CDR3 extends over 14 amino acids.

The sample holds one count of this clone. This chain uses TRBV19 with TRBJ2-7; 8 bases align to TRBD1. V lost 10 bases, J lost 3 bases, and 11 bases stayed unmatched. CDR1 LNHDA and CDR2 SQIVND come from the germline V gene (reference sequence). This CDR3 is 14 amino acids long. The CDR3 sequence: CATSSGTGLYEQYF. The DNA of the CDR3 is TGTGCCACCTCCTCCGGGACAGGACTCTACGAGCAGTACTTC. Complete variable domain (other parts from reference TRBV19 and TRBJ2-7): DGGITQSPKYLFRKEGQNVTLSCEQNLNHDAMYWYRQDPGQGLRLIYYSQIVNDFQKGDIAEGYSVSREKKESFPLTVTSAQKNPTAFYLCATSSGTGLYEQYFGPGTRLTVT.

Only a few counts were recorded for this clone. The chain employs TRBV28 and TRBJ1-2; D is perhaps TRBD1 (6 bases). Looked up from germline, CDR1 is MDHEN and CDR2 is SYDVKM. Trimming took off 3 bases at V and 2 bases at J, with 10 bases between the two ends. The CDR3 spans 14 residues. This chain's CDR3 is CASSLQGTNYGYTF. The CDR3 DNA reads TGTGCCAGCAGTTTGCAGGGGACAAACTATGGCTACACCTTC.

The chain has TRBV19 and TRBJ2-2; TRBD1 matches at 7 bases. The germline CDR1 and CDR2 sequences are LNHDA and SQIVND (reference sequence). The CDR3 has 15 amino acids. Losses at the gene ends were 6 bases for V and 0 bases for J; bases not matched to a gene: 4. CDR3 sequence (DNA): TGTGCCAGTAGCAGGGGGTGGTCGAACACCGGGGAGCTGTTTTTT. Amino acids: CASSRGWSNTGELFF.

The chain couples TRBV7-2 to TRBJ1-6, with 9 bases fitting TRBD1. CDR3 length equals 17 residues. The germline V gene encodes CDR1 SGHTA and CDR2 FQGNSA. The junction had 9 bases not matched to a gene; V was cut back by 0 bases and J by 9 bases. CDR3 nucleotides: TGTGCCAGCAGCTTAGCCCCACTGACAGGGGGGGGTTCACCCCTCCACTTT. This gives the protein CASSLAPLTGGGSPLHF.

V gene TRBV28 combines with J gene TRBJ2-1; D is perhaps TRBD1 (5 bases). Germline V gives CDR1 MDHEN, CDR2 SYDVKM. V shed 7 bases and J shed 9 bases, with 13 bases lying between them. The length of the CDR3 is 12 residues. The CDR3 DNA is TGTGCCAGCATGCAGGGAACGGGTGAGCAGTTCTTC. Its translation is CASMQGTGEQFF.

The chain has TRBV30 and TRBJ1-5; D remains ambiguous. CDR1 is GTSNPN, CDR2 SVGIG, per germline (reference sequence). CDR3 length equals 13 residues. The V end was cut by 2 bases, the J end by 4 bases, with 9 bases between. CDR3 coding DNA: TGTGCCTGGAGTATCGGGGTTAATCAGCCCCAGCATTTT. Its protein is CAWSIGVNQPQHF.

The chain has TRBV18 and TRBJ1-1, with 7 bases that match TRBD1. Germline V lookup: CDR1 KGHSH, CDR2 LQKENI. The V and J ends lost 8 bases and 1 base, in that order; junction bases with no gene match: 7. The CDR3 sequence is 14 residues long. The CDR3 loop reads CASSKDRKNTEAFF. The CDR3 nucleotides are TGTGCCAGCAGCAAGGACAGGAAGAACACTGAAGCTTTCTTT.

The CDR3 nucleotides are TGTGCCAGCAGCTCCGAGATTAACTCCTACGAGCAGTACTTC. This translates into CASSSEINSYEQYF. The V and J genes are TRBV9 and TRBJ2-7; D gene unclear. The V and J ends lost 4 bases and 0 bases respectively, with 11 bases between them. The CDR3 extends over 14 amino acids. Germline V gives CDR1 SGDLS, CDR2 YYNGEE.

This chain uses TRBV4-1 with TRBJ1-2, with D perhaps TRBD1 (6 bases). V lost 4 bases to trimming and J lost 8 bases, with 23 bases between them. This CDR3 spans 16 amino acids. Germline CDR1 is MGHRA and CDR2 is YSYEKL. The CDR3 protein is CASSLLGTTQTLGYTF. CDR3 DNA: TGCGCCAGCAGCCTCCTTGGGACAACTCAAACCCTGGGCTACACCTTC.

This clone showed up just a few times. The chain combines TRBV7-2 with TRBJ1-6; 9 nucleotides line up with TRBD1. Germline V gene data show CDR1 as SGHTA and CDR2 as FQGNSA. V dropped 4 bases and J dropped 7; count of bases not matched to a gene: 5. The CDR3 spans 15 residues. CDR3 sequence reads: CASSSSGTGNSPLHF. The CDR3, as DNA: TGTGCCAGCAGCTCCTCTGGGACAGGGAATTCACCCCTCCACTTT.

CDR3 amino acids: CASSLAGGNTGELFF. CDR3 nucleotides: TGCGCCAGCAGCTTGGCGGGGGGAAACACCGGGGAGCTGTTTTTT. The rearrangement uses TRBV5-1 and TRBJ2-2; TRBD2 matches 7 bases. The CDR3 spans 15 residues. After removal of 0 bases from V and 2 bases from J, the junction contained 1 base not matched to a gene. Per germline, CDR1 SGHRS and CDR2 YFSETQ.

The V gene is TRBV7-2, the J gene TRBJ2-5, with D unclear. The CDR3 loop spans 15 amino acids. Germline V CDR1 and CDR2: SGHTA, FQGNSA. V dropped 4 bases and J dropped 7 bases, with 19 bases sitting between them. CDR3 protein: CASSSFGTRLGTQYF. The CDR3, as DNA: TGTGCCAGCAGCTCTTTTGGCACCCGATTAGGGACCCAGTACTTC.

The V gene is TRBV5-4, the J gene TRBJ2-5; 8 bases line up with TRBD2. Germline values: CDR1 SGHNT, CDR2 YYREEE (reference sequence). V shed 4 bases and J 1 base; nucleotides not matched to a gene: 3. CDR3 size: 14 residues. CDR3 in amino acids: CASSPGLAQETQYF. Here the CDR3 DNA reads TGTGCCAGCAGCCCTGGACTAGCCCAAGAGACCCAGTACTTC.

Here the CDR3 reads CASSLGVSGNTIYF. The CDR3 DNA reads TGTGCCAGCAGCTTAGGGGTCTCTGGAAACACCATATATTTT. The chain recombines TRBV7-2 with TRBJ1-3; D is uncertain. This CDR3 spans 14 amino acids. Germline V gene data show CDR1 as SGHTA and CDR2 as FQGNSA. V lost 1 base and J lost 0, with 4 bases in between. Using reference TRBV7-2 and TRBJ1-3 for the parts outside the CDR3, the full variable domain is GAGVSQSPSNKVTEKGKDVELRCDPISGHTALYWYRQSLGQGLEFLIYFQGNSAPDKSGLPSDRFSAERTGGSVSTLTIQRTQQEDSAVYLCASSLGVSGNTIYFGEGSWLTVV.

The chain is built from TRBV5-1 and TRBJ1-4; D uncertain. Trimming left V 0 bases short and J 3 bases short, with 12 bases between. This CDR3 has 16 amino acids. Per the germline V gene, CDR1 is SGHRS and CDR2 is YFSETQ. This CDR3 is CASSLEGRPPNEKLFF. DNA for the CDR3: TGCGCCAGCAGCTTGGAAGGCCGACCCCCTAATGAAAAACTGTTTTTT.

The rearrangement links TRBV7-3 to TRBJ2-3, with unresolved D. Germline lookup yields CDR1 SGHTA and CDR2 FQGTGA. This CDR3 spans 13 amino acids. Trimming removed 5 bases from V and 2 bases from J, with 8 bases in between. CDR3 bases: TGTGCCAGCAGCCCCCTGCCCACAGATACGCAGTATTTT. Protein: CASSPLPTDTQYF. The full variable domain, with the rest looked up from reference TRBV7-3 and TRBJ2-3, is GAGVSQTPSNKVTEKGKYVELRCDPISGHTALYWYRQSLGQGPEFLIYFQGTGAADDSGLPNDRFFAVRPEGSVSTLKIQRTERGDSAVYLCASSPLPTDTQYFGPGTRLTVL.

Note on this clone: Other DNA sequences in this sample translate to the same CDR3. V gene TRBV2 combines with J gene TRBJ2-7; weak D call: TRBD2 (5 bases). Germline-derived CDR1 and CDR2 are SNHLY and FYNNEI. The CDR3 contains 12 residues. V was cut by 3 bases and J by 4 bases, with 7 bases left in between. In DNA, the CDR3 is TGTGCCAGCAGTGATAGCGATTACGAGCAGTACTTC. This sequence encodes CASSDSDYEQYF.

V is TRBV5-4 and J is TRBJ2-7; the match to TRBD2 covers 7 bases. This CDR3 comprises 12 residues. Trimming took 6 bases from V and 7 from J; bases not matched to a gene: 7. From germline, CDR1 is SGHNT and CDR2 YYREEE (reference sequence). In DNA form, the CDR3 reads TGTGCCAGCACCGGGAGGAGGGGAGAGCAGTACTTC. It is translated as CASTGRRGEQYF.

V gene TRBV7-6 combines with J gene TRBJ1-5; unclear D gene. The V gene's germline CDR1 is SGHVS and CDR2 FNYEAQ. V lost 0 bases and J lost 3, with 18 bases in between. This CDR3 has 18 residues. In DNA form, the CDR3 reads TGTGCCAGCAGCTTAGCTGGTCGTAAGGAGCAGCCCAATCAGCCCCAGCATTTT. As protein: CASSLAGRKEQPNQPQHF. Complete variable domain (other parts from reference TRBV7-6 and TRBJ1-5): GAGVSQSPRYKVTKRGQDVALRCDPISGHVSLYWYRQALGQGPEFLTYFNYEAQQDKSGLPNDRFSAERPEGSISTLTIQRTEQRDSAMYRCASSLAGRKEQPNQPQHFGDGTRLSIL.

The count of this clone is one. This chain's CDR3 is CASSQGGVSSQPQHF. CDR3 DNA sequence: TGTGCCAGCAGCCAAGGCGGGGTAAGTAGTCAGCCCCAGCATTTT. The chain joins TRBV4-2 to TRBJ1-5; the D is unclear. The CDR3 is made up of 15 amino acids. The germline V gene has CDR1 LGHNA and CDR2 YNFKEQ. Trimming left V 1 base short and J 6 bases short, with 13 bases between.

The chain has TRBV6-7 and TRBJ2-7, with D uncertain. TRBV6-7 qualifies as an ORF whose function is uncertain. Trimming stripped 0 bases from V and 5 bases from J, with 29 bases between. CDR3 length: 20 amino acids. The CDR3 sequence is CASSYSFPVFPPLPHNEQYF. DNA for the CDR3: TGTGCCAGCAGTTACTCGTTCCCAGTCTTCCCCCCCCTCCCCCATAACGAGCAGTACTTC.

The V and J genes are TRBV9 and TRBJ2-5; D is unresolved. The CDR3 sequence is 15 residues long. V lost 3 bases, J lost 4 bases, and 16 bases lay in between. Looked up from germline, CDR1 is SGDLS and CDR2 is YYNGEE. CDR3 residues: CASSGMGGRVETQYF. DNA of the CDR3: TGTGCCAGCAGCGGGATGGGTGGACGAGTAGAGACCCAGTACTTC.

The sample holds one count of this clone. The CDR3 nucleotides read TGTGCCAGCAGCTTACAAGGGAGCACAGATACGCAGTATTTT. Translation gives CASSLQGSTDTQYF. The rearrangement uses TRBV7-3 and TRBJ2-3; D gene unclear. Trimming removed 2 bases from V and 0 bases from J, with 6 bases in between. Germline CDR1 and CDR2: SGHTA and FQGTGA. The CDR3 has 14 amino acids.

The chain recombines TRBV6-1 with TRBJ1-1; 7 bases fit TRBD1. The V gene end was trimmed by 3 bases and the J gene end by 5 bases; junction bases not matched to a gene: 9. Germline loops: CDR1 MNHNS, CDR2 SASEGT. This CDR3 spans 15 amino acids. CDR3 sequence (DNA): TGTGCCAGCAGTGATGACAGGGTTTGGGGGACTGAAGCTTTCTTT. Translation gives CASSDDRVWGTEAFF.

J is TRBJ2-5 and V is TRBV9; 12 bases are shared with TRBD2. The junction had 12 bases not matched to a gene; V was cut back by 2 bases and J by 4 bases. CDR1 is SGDLS and CDR2 is YYNGEE in the germline V gene. The CDR3 has 18 amino acids. This CDR3 reads CASSVLPGLAGTRETQYF. DNA of the CDR3: TGTGCCAGCAGCGTTCTCCCAGGACTAGCGGGAACTAGAGAGACCCAGTACTTC.

This clone came up a few times. V and J are TRBV4-1 and TRBJ2-7; D unresolved. The germline gives CDR1 MGHRA, CDR2 YSYEKL. There are 13 residues in the CDR3. Trimming took 1 base from V and 4 from J, leaving 8 bases between them. The CDR3 protein is CASSQAASYEQYF. DNA for the CDR3: TGCGCCAGCAGCCAAGCAGCCTCTTACGAGCAGTACTTC.

The chain combines TRBV7-9 with TRBJ1-2; D is possibly TRBD1 (5 bases). The CDR3 runs 16 residues. Trimming stripped 1 base from V and 3 bases from J, with 15 bases between. Per germline, CDR1 SEHNR and CDR2 FQNEAQ (reference sequence). The CDR3 region has the DNA TGTGCCAGCAGCTTAGGAGACAGCCCATGGGACTATGGCTACACCTTC. Amino acid sequence: CASSLGDSPWDYGYTF.

The chain carries TRBV10-3 and TRBJ2-7, with TRBD1 matching 9 bases. The length of the CDR3 is 14 residues. Per the germline V gene, CDR1 is ENHRY and CDR2 is SYGVKD. The trim removed 0 bases at V and 4 bases at J, leaving 1 base unmatched. The CDR3 sequence is CAISESDRGYEQYF. For the CDR3, the DNA is TGTGCCATCAGTGAGTCTGACAGGGGGTACGAGCAGTACTTC.

The chain has TRBV5-1 and TRBJ2-2, with D unclear. V dropped 3 bases and J dropped 0 bases, with 6 bases sitting between them. Germline values: CDR1 SGHRS, CDR2 YFSETQ. CDR3 length: 14 residues. CDR3 DNA sequence: TGCGCCAGCAGCTACGAGACGAACACCGGGGAGCTGTTTTTT. Translating it yields CASSYETNTGELFF.

V gene TRBV5-1 combines with J gene TRBJ2-6; D not resolved. The CDR3 runs 16 residues. The V and J ends lost 2 bases and 2 bases respectively, with 11 bases between them. Per the germline V gene, CDR1 is SGHRS and CDR2 is YFSETQ. The CDR3 sequence is CASSLGKTPGANVLTF. CDR3 nucleotides: TGCGCCAGCAGCTTAGGGAAGACACCTGGGGCCAACGTCCTGACTTTC. Together with reference TRBV5-1 and TRBJ2-6, the CDR3 gives the full variable domain: KAGVTQTPRYLIKTRGQQVTLSCSPISGHRSVSWYQQTPGQGLQFLFEYFSETQRNKGNFPGRFSGRQFSNSRSEMNVSTLELGDSALYLCASSLGKTPGANVLTFGAGSRLTVL.